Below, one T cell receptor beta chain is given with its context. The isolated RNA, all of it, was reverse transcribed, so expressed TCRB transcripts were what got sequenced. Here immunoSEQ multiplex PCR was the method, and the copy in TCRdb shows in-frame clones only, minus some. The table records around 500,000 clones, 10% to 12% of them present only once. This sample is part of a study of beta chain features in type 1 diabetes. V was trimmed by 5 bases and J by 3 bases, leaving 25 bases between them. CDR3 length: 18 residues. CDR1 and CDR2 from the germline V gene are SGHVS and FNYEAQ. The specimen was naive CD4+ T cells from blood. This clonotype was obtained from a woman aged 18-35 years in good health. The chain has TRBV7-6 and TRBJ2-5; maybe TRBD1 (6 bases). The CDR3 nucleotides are TGTGCCAGCAGCCCTAAACTGGGGACCAGGGGCCAGAAAGAGACCCAGTACTTC. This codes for CASSPKLGTRGQKETQYF.